Listed here are 7 T cell receptor beta chains from one sample, sequenced in a study of blood T cell repertoires in COVID-19. Produced via immunoSEQ multiplex PCR; TCRdb's table is partial and in-frame only. The table shows about 160,000 clones, with roughly 93% occurring only once. Sequences were obtained from peripheral blood. The receptors derive from a man younger than 35 with acute or convalescent COVID-19.

The CDR3 DNA sequence: TGTGCCAGCAGTAGGCTTTGGGGACAGGAGACAGATACGCAGTATTTT. This sequence encodes CASSRLWGQETDTQYF. The chain joins TRBV27 to TRBJ2-3; 8 positions match TRBD1. Germline assignment: CDR1 MNHEY and CDR2 SMNVEV (reference sequence). Unmatched junction bases numbered 10, after V lost 5 bases and J lost 3 bases. The CDR3 runs 16 residues.

The CDR3: CASSLGDGSSDTQYF. The DNA for the CDR3 is TGTGCCAGCAGCTTGGGTGACGGGTCTTCAGATACGCAGTATTTT. V is TRBV5-8 and J is TRBJ2-3, with D unclear. Looked up from germline, CDR1 is SGHTS and CDR2 is YDEGEE. V lost 0 bases, J lost 4 bases, and 12 bases lay in between. The CDR3 sequence is 15 residues long.

This clone has just one count. The chain carries TRBV9 and TRBJ2-6; 13 bases align to TRBD2. Germline CDR1 and CDR2: SGDLS and YYNGEE. The CDR3 is 18 amino acids. The junction had 5 bases not matched to a gene; V was cut back by 4 bases and J by 1 base. The CDR3 DNA follows: TGTGCCAGCAGCTCGGGACTAGCGGGAAGGTCTGGGGCCAACGTCCTGACTTTC. Amino acid sequence: CASSSGLAGRSGANVLTF.

The gene calls are TRBV27 and TRBJ2-7, with 9 bases aligning to TRBD1. Germline V CDR1 and CDR2: MNHEY, SMNVEV (reference sequence). After removal of 5 bases from V and 1 base from J, the junction contained 9 bases not matched to a gene. This CDR3 contains 16 residues. This chain's CDR3 is CASSLLTGTGSYEQYF. The CDR3 nucleotides read TGTGCCAGCAGTCTGCTGACCGGGACAGGGTCCTACGAGCAGTACTTC.

The CDR3 region has the DNA TGTGCCTGGATTTCTAGGTTGGTAAACACTGAAGCTTTCTTT. This codes for CAWISRLVNTEAFF. The J gene is TRBJ1-1, the V gene TRBV30, with D uncertain. V lost 4 bases, J lost 2 bases, and 14 bases lay in between. CDR3 size: 14 residues. Per the germline V gene, CDR1 is GTSNPN and CDR2 is SVGIG (reference sequence).

The rearrangement links TRBV30 to TRBJ1-2; no clear D gene. The CDR3 is 12 amino acids. Germline-derived CDR1 and CDR2 are GTSNPN and SVGIG (reference sequence). Trimming removed 2 bases from V and 13 bases from J, with 17 bases in between. The CDR3 loop reads CAWSFHRQHGTF. Written as DNA, the CDR3 is TGTGCCTGGAGTTTTCATCGACAACACGGCACCTTC.

This sequence joins TRBV25-1 and TRBJ2-5; 8 bases line up with TRBD2. Germline lookup yields CDR1 MGHDK and CDR2 SYGVNS. The CDR3 has 14 residues. The V gene end was trimmed by 6 bases and the J gene end by 5 bases; junction bases not matched to a gene: 8. The CDR3 coding sequence is TGTGCCAGCAGCTCAGCGGGGGATTATGAGACCCAGTACTTC. Its protein product is CASSSAGDYETQYF.